Given below is one T cell receptor (beta chain) in context. Its antigen is undetermined. This sample was taken from a study of T cell responses to AZD1222 COVID-19 vaccine. Study-level findings and limits: Elevations in Spike-specific TCR breadth and depth followed administration of two AZD1222 doses. Donors in the cohort were predominantly white British and more often female, and clonal diversity was possibly underestimated. Reportedly, nearly half the spike-specific TCRs target unmutated variant regions. At study baseline, merely five or six AZD1222 recipients were seropositive.

CDR1 is MGHRA, CDR2 YSYEKL, per germline. Trimming cost V 4 bases and J 8 bases; bases outside gene matches: 12. The CDR3 contains 16 residues. TCRdb keeps only in-frame clones here, not all; method: immunoSEQ multiplex PCR. The sample lists roughly 100,000 clones, roughly 86% seen once, with 4.5% to 6% in the top ten. This TCR was sampled from an adult in good health. The sequenced sample was peripheral blood, obtained on day 0 of AZD1222 vaccination. The rearrangement joins TRBV4-1 to TRBJ2-1, with 9 bases matching TRBD2. The CDR3 region is CASSPWASGISDEQFF. The CDR3 DNA sequence: TGCGCCAGCAGCCCCTGGGCTAGCGGGATAAGCGATGAGCAGTTCTTC.